This passage covers 12 T cell receptor beta chains from one sample sequenced in a study of blood T cell repertoires in COVID-19. This table comes from immunoSEQ multiplex PCR, and its TCRdb copy is limited to in-frame clones, with some not included. The table records 250,000 or so clones, approximately 90% of them present only once. The sequenced sample consisted of PBMCs or T cells enriched from blood (not recorded which). The receptors derive from a man in his forties who had recovered from COVID-19.

This clone was counted once. V and J are TRBV6-5 and TRBJ1-5, with 8 bases aligning to TRBD1. CDR3 length: 15 amino acids. The ends lost 6 bases at V and 4 bases at J; junction bases unmatched: 8. Germline loops: CDR1 MNHEY, CDR2 SVGAGI. The CDR3 nucleotides are TGTGCCAGCAGGGCGGGCCAGGGGGCAAATCAGCCCCAGCATTTT. Its protein is CASRAGQGANQPQHF.

J is TRBJ1-1 and V is TRBV9; D may be TRBD1 (5 bases). Germline V gives CDR1 SGDLS, CDR2 YYNGEE. CDR3 size: 15 residues. Trimming cost V 0 bases and J 6 bases, with 15 bases left between them. CDR3 DNA sequence: TGTGCCAGCAGCGTAGTCTCCAGGGTAAGGGCTGAAGCTTTCTTT. Translated, it gives CASSVVSRVRAEAFF.

The V and J genes are TRBV19 and TRBJ1-1; weak D call: TRBD1 (6 bases). Between the trimmed V and J ends, which lost 4 bases and 5 bases, there was a span of 14 bases. The CDR3 loop spans 14 amino acids. Per germline, CDR1 LNHDA and CDR2 SQIVND (reference sequence). CDR3 bases: TGTGCCAGTAGTAACCAGGGGCTGCCTACTGAAGCTTTCTTT. This gives the protein CASSNQGLPTEAFF.

In its sample, this clone was seen many times. V usage is TRBV12-1 and J usage is TRBJ1-2; the DNA was not used to check the table's D call, TRBD1. TRBV12-1 is a known pseudogene. The CDR3 has 14 residues. The DNA for the CDR3 is TGTGCCAGCAGCTCCCGGGACAGGGGACATGGCTACACCTTC. Protein product: CASSSRDRGHGYTF.

J is TRBJ1-6 and V is TRBV5-6; D is unresolved. The CDR3 runs 14 residues. Trimming removed 0 bases at V and 4 bases at J, with 5 bases between. Germline CDR1 SGHDT, CDR2 YYEEEE. The DNA for the CDR3 is TGTGCCAGCAGCTTGGACGGGTATAATTCACCCCTCCACTTT. Translating gives CASSLDGYNSPLHF.

This chain uses TRBV4-3 with TRBJ1-2, with 7 bases that match TRBD1. The CDR3 extends over 14 amino acids. V shed 1 base, J shed 7 bases, and the junction held 6 bases outside the gene matches. Looked up from germline, CDR1 is LGHNA and CDR2 is YSLEER. CDR3 loop: CASSQGVGGLGYTF. The CDR3 DNA is TGCGCCAGCAGCCAAGGTGTAGGGGGCCTTGGCTACACCTTC.

The rearrangement joins TRBV28 to TRBJ1-2, with a tentative D call TRBD1 (5 bases). CDR1 is MDHEN, CDR2 SYDVKM, per germline. The V end was cut by 11 bases, the J end by 3 bases, with 10 bases between. This CDR3 has 11 residues. The CDR3 DNA reads TGTGCCGGAGGGACGGACTATGGCTACACCTTC. Translating it yields CAGGTDYGYTF.

V and J are TRBV19 and TRBJ2-1; D gene ambiguous. The CDR3 is 13 residues long. The V end was cut by 0 bases, the J end by 8 bases, with 8 bases between. Germline V gene sequence: CDR1 LNHDA, CDR2 SQIVND (reference sequence). This CDR3 reads CASSIDLLYEQFF. Written as DNA, the CDR3 is TGTGCCAGTAGTATAGACCTCCTGTATGAGCAGTTCTTC.

The rearrangement links TRBV4-3 to TRBJ2-2, with 15 bases lining up with TRBD2. The CDR3 has 17 residues. Germline values: CDR1 LGHNA, CDR2 YSLEER. J was trimmed by 2 bases and V by 4 bases; bases with no gene match: 2. Written as DNA, the CDR3 is TGCGCCAGCAGCCCGGGACTAGCGGGGGGTAACACCGGGGAGCTGTTTTTT. Residues: CASSPGLAGGNTGELFF.

In this sample, this clone turned up a few times. V usage is TRBV3-1 (or the pseudogene TRBV3-2) and J usage is TRBJ2-7, with D tentatively TRBD1 (5 bases). V lost 0 bases to trimming and J lost 3 bases, with 21 bases between them. The germline V gene encodes CDR1 LGHDT and CDR2 YNNKEL (reference sequence). The CDR3 totals 18 residues. The CDR3 nucleotides read TGTGCCAGCAGCCAAGATTGGGGAATGGCAGGGAAGGACTACGAGCAGTACTTC. Amino acid sequence: CASSQDWGMAGKDYEQYF.

J is TRBJ2-2 and V is TRBV11-3, with D unresolved. Germline V gene data show CDR1 as SGHNT and CDR2 as YENEEA. The CDR3 totals 14 residues. V was cut by 3 bases and J by 2 bases, with 7 bases left in between. CDR3 in DNA: TGTGCCAGCAGCTTCGAGGAAAACACCGGGGAGCTGTTTTTT. Protein: CASSFEENTGELFF.

V and J are TRBV28 and TRBJ1-1; D unclear. Trimming took 2 bases from V and 6 from J, leaving 10 bases between them. The CDR3 contains 13 residues. Germline CDR1 is MDHEN and CDR2 is SYDVKM. CDR3 coding DNA: TGTGCCAGCAGTTTACCGGGGTACCCTGAAGCTTTCTTT. This codes for CASSLPGYPEAFF. The full variable domain, completed using reference TRBV28 and TRBJ1-1, is DVKVTQSSRYLVKRTGEKVFLECVQDMDHENMFWYRQDPGLGLRLIYFSYDVKMKEKGDIPEGYSVSREKKERFSLILESASTNQTSMYLCASSLPGYPEAFFGQGTRLTVV.